This T cell receptor (beta chain) was documented in a study of immune evolution from preneoplasia to lung adenocarcinoma. Study-wide points: Clonality was highest in normal lung, lower in later-stage lesions apparently.

As regards this clone: Its antigen is currently unknown.

The CDR3 has 14 amino acids. From germline, CDR1 is MNHNY and CDR2 SVGAGI (reference sequence). V gave up 0 bases and J gave up 6 bases, with 12 bases separating them. The method was immunoSEQ multiplex PCR; TCRdb's version includes in-frame clones alone and lacks a portion of them. The sample records about 6,100 clones, 80% being singletons. The V gene is TRBV6-6, the J gene TRBJ2-7, with a weak D call TRBD1 (5 bases). Material for sequencing was FFPE minimally invasive lung adenocarcinoma tissue. This TCR came from a person aged 50-70 years with lung adenocarcinoma. CDR3 nucleotide sequence: TGTGCCAGCAGTTACTCGCGCCAGGGTAGCGAGCAGTACTTC. As protein: CASSYSRQGSEQYF.